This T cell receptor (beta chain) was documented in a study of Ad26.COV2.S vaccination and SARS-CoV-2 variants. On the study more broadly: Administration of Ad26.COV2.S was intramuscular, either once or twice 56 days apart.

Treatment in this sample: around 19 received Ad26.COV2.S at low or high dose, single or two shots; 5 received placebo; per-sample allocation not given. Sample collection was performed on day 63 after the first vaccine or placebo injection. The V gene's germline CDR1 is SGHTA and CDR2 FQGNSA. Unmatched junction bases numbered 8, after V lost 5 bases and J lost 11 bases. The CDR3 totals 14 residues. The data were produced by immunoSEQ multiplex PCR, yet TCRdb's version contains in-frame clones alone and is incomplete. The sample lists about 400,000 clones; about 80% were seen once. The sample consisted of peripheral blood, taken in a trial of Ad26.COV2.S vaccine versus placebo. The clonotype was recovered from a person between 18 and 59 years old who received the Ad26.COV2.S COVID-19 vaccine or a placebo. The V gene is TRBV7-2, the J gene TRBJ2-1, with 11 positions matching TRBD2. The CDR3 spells CASSQGTSGFQQFF. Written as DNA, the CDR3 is TGTGCCAGCAGCCAAGGGACTAGCGGATTCCAGCAGTTCTTC.